The rows below give T cell receptor beta chains drawn from one sample of a study of T cells in Graves' hyperthyroidism and ophthalmopathy. MiXCR, run by TCRdb on the multiplex PCR reads, gives a single entry per CDR3 protein. Counted here are around 33,000 distinct CDR3 sequences, just under 50% occurring once; the ten biggest clones make up approximately 6.2%. Material: blood. The receptors were gathered from a woman aged 45-60 years with Graves' hyperthyroidism that later progressed to Graves' ophthalmopathy. Each CDR3 is given with its conserved first and last residue. Fields, in order: D gene, J gene, V gene, clone size, CDR3 protein, CDR3 DNA. D genes are given only for firm matches. Clone sizes are given selectively: once, few, many, or a class where the clone is expanded.

. | TRBJ2-7 | TRBV5-1 | medium-sized | CASSFGNTYEQYF | TGCGCCAGCAGCTTCGGCAATACCTACGAGCAGTACTTC
. | TRBJ2-3 | TRBV4-1 | many | CASSQDPARGRFTDTQYF | TGCGCCAGCAGCCAAGATCCCGCCAGGGGTCGGTTCACAGATACGCAGTATTTT
. | TRBJ1-1 | TRBV7-2 | . | CASSLGGVGGRTEASF | TGTGCCAGCAGCTTAGGAGGGGTCGGGGGACGGACTGAAGCTTCCTTT
TRBD1 | TRBJ1-2 | TRBV12-3/TRBV12-4 | many | CASSLWTGGYGYTF | TGTGCCAGCAGTTTGTGGACAGGGGGCTATGGCTACACCTTC
TRBD2 | TRBJ2-3 | TRBV16 | many | CASSQILGLAGVALFTDTQYF | TGTGCCAGCAGCCAAATTCTCGGACTAGCGGGAGTCGCTTTGTTCACAGATACGCAGTATTTT
. | TRBJ1-2 | TRBV29-1 | medium-sized | CSAGWRENYGYTF | TGCAGCGCTGGGTGGAGGGAGAACTATGGCTACACCTTC
TRBD2 | TRBJ2-2 | TRBV12-3/TRBV12-4 | many | CASSLAGLAGTTGELFF | TGTGCCAGCAGTTTAGCAGGACTAGCGGGGACCACCGGGGAGCTGTTTTTT
TRBD2 | TRBJ2-7 | TRBV12-3/TRBV12-4 | many | CASSAGVHEQYF | TGTGCCAGCAGTGCGGGGGTTCACGAGCAGTACTTC
TRBD2 | TRBJ2-7 | TRBV20-1 | . | CSATPTPTRPGLAGAYEQYF | TGCAGTGCTACCCCTACTCCCACCAGGCCGGGACTAGCGGGAGCCTACGAGCAGTACTTC
. | TRBJ2-1 | TRBV20-1 | many | CSASSMVVENNEQFF | TGCAGTGCTAGTTCGATGGTGGTGGAGAACAATGAGCAGTTCTTC
. | TRBJ2-1 | TRBV4-1 | many | CASSQVSGRDSYNEQFF | TGCGCCAGCAGCCAAGTTTCAGGGCGGGACAGCTACAATGAGCAGTTCTTC
. | TRBJ2-5 | TRBV4-3 | few | CASSLERGQPQYF | TGCGCCAGCAGCCTAGAGCGAGGCCAGCCCCAGTACTTC
. | TRBJ1-2 | TRBV6-2/TRBV6-3 | . | CASRFSSAGINGHTF | TGCGCCAGCAGGTTCTCGTCAGCAGGGATAAATGGCCACACCTTC
TRBD1 | TRBJ2-3 | TRBV7-8 | medium-sized | CASSPTWTGDTDTQYF | TGTGCCAGCAGCCCTACGTGGACAGGGGACACAGATACGCAGTATTTT
TRBD1 | TRBJ1-2 | TRBV5-6 | many | CASSSTGGGYTF | TGTGCCAGCAGCTCAACAGGGGGTGGCTACACCTTC
TRBD1 | TRBJ2-7 | TRBV29-1 | few | CSVDLTGGVYEQYF | TGCAGCGTAGACCTAACAGGGGGTGTCTACGAGCAGTACTTC
TRBD2 | TRBJ2-1 | TRBV6-5 | many | CASSPRTSGSFPHEQFF | TGTGCCAGCAGTCCCAGGACTAGCGGGAGCTTTCCACATGAGCAGTTCTTC
TRBD1 | TRBJ2-7 | TRBV20-1 | medium-sized | CSASSQGASYEQYF | TGCAGTGCTAGCTCTCAGGGGGCATCCTACGAGCAGTACTTC
. | TRBJ1-2 | TRBV5-4 | . | CASSPGKRNHDYGYTF | TGTGCCAGCAGCCCGGGCAAAAGGAATCACGACTATGGCTACACCTTC
TRBD2 | TRBJ2-7 | TRBV18 | . | CASSPPPSGYSYEQYF | TGTGCCAGCTCACCCCCCCCTAGCGGGTACTCCTACGAGCAGTACTTC
TRBD1 | TRBJ1-1 | TRBV7-3 | . | CASSLGGQGAEAFF | TGTGCCAGCAGCTTAGGGGGACAGGGGGCTGAAGCTTTCTTT
. | TRBJ1-2 | TRBV2 | . | CASRALGYTF | TGTGCCAGCAGAGCTCTAGGGTACACCTTC
. | TRBJ2-1 | TRBV24-1 | many | CATSDLRGGDGTRVNYNEQFF | TGTGCCACCAGTGATTTAAGGGGCGGAGACGGGACCAGAGTCAATTACAATGAGCAGTTCTTC
TRBD1 | TRBJ2-3 | TRBV29-1 | . | CQLTRPRTGARDTQYF | TGCCAGCTCACCCGACCGAGGACAGGTGCTAGAGATACGCAGTATTTT
TRBD2 | TRBJ2-1 | TRBV19 | once | CASSIAAGTNNEQFF | TGTGCCAGTAGTATAGCTGCCGGGACTAACAATGAGCAGTTCTTC
. | TRBJ1-1 | TRBV24-1 | few | CATSSNLNTEAFF | TGTGCCACCAGTTCAAACTTGAACACTGAAGCTTTCTTT
TRBD2 | TRBJ2-7 | TRBV6-5 | . | CASGYGGSSYEQYF | TGCGCCAGCGGTTACGGCGGGAGCTCCTACGAGCAGTACTTC
TRBD2 | TRBJ2-5 | TRBV19 | . | CASSPGGIAQETQYF | TGTGCCAGTAGTCCGGGGGGGATCGCACAAGAGACCCAGTACTTC
. | TRBJ1-1 | TRBV25-1 | medium-sized | CASSRRDMNTEAFF | TGTGCCAGCAGTAGGAGGGACATGAACACTGAAGCTTTCTTT
TRBD2 | TRBJ2-5 | TRBV20-1 | many | CSARVGLAGVWETQYF | TGCAGTGCTAGGGTTGGGCTAGCGGGAGTCTGGGAGACCCAGTACTTC
. | TRBJ2-3 | TRBV20-1 | many | CSASWQLHTDTQYF | TGCAGTGCTAGCTGGCAGCTCCACACAGATACGCAGTATTTT
. | TRBJ2-7 | TRBV20-1 | . | CSASSPDCGISNGREQYF | TGCAGCGCTAGTTCTCCGGATTGCGGGATTTCTAATGGGCGGGAGCAGTACTTC
. | TRBJ2-3 | TRBV7-2 | . | CASSFRGWDTQYF | TGTGCCAGCAGCTTCCGGGGGTGGGATACGCAGTATTTT
TRBD1 | TRBJ2-5 | TRBV6-2/TRBV6-3 | many | CASSYSMVDTPGQLETQYF | TGTGCCAGCAGTTACTCGATGGTGGACACACCGGGACAGCTAGAGACCCAGTACTTC
TRBD1 | TRBJ2-7 | TRBV19 | many | CASSISQTGATYQQYF | TGTGCCAGTAGTATCAGCCAGACAGGGGCAACTTACCAGCAGTACTTC
TRBD1 | TRBJ1-6 | TRBV6-1 | . | CASSAYTGTENSPLHF | TGTGCCAGCAGTGCTTATACCGGGACAGAGAATTCACCCCTCCACTTT
TRBD1 | TRBJ1-6 | TRBV6-5 | many | CASRGSGQGAKPLHF | TGTGCCAGCAGGGGTTCGGGACAGGGGGCTAAACCCCTCCACTTT
. | TRBJ2-3 | TRBV29-1 | . | CSGQVGLLGTDTQYF | TGCAGCGGCCAGGTTGGGCTGTTGGGCACAGATACGCAGTATTTT
. | TRBJ1-6 | TRBV7-2 | . | CASSLVDF | TGTGCCAGCAGCTTAGTTGATTTT
TRBD1 | TRBJ1-4 | TRBV7-6 | . | CASSPQGVVNERLSF | TGTGCCAGCAGCCCGCAGGGGGTTGTTAATGAAAGACTGTCTTTT
TRBD1 | TRBJ2-5 | TRBV20-1 | . | CSAREFQGDQETQYF | TGCAGTGCTAGAGAGTTTCAGGGGGACCAAGAGACCCAGTACTTC
. | TRBJ2-6 | TRBV20-1 | once | CSADDNVLTF | TGCAGTGCTGACGACAACGTCCTGACTTTC
. | TRBJ1-2 | TRBV12-3/TRBV12-4 | once | CASSNQRGDAF | TGTGCCAGCAGTAACCAGAGGGGCGACGCCTTC
TRBD2 | TRBJ2-3 | TRBV20-1 | many | CSARDYGGLAGVTDTQYF | TGCAGTGCTAGAGACTACGGCGGACTAGCGGGAGTAACAGATACGCAGTATTTT
. | TRBJ2-3 | TRBV10-3 | once | CAISESSAGGIKRVLQYF | TGTGCCATCAGTGAGTCGTCAGCGGGCGGAATAAAGAGAGTGCTGCAGTATTTT
. | TRBJ2-4 | TRBV12-3/TRBV12-4 | many | CASNRAGLAKNIQYF | TGTGCCAGCAACCGGGCGGGGCTAGCCAAAAACATTCAGTACTTC
. | TRBJ1-5 | TRBV19 | . | CASKGSNNQPQHF | TGTGCCAGTAAGGGTTCCAACAATCAGCCCCAGCATTTT
TRBD1 | TRBJ1-1 | TRBV5-1 | . | CASSSPGAGGTGAFF | TGCGCCAGCAGCAGTCCGGGGGCAGGGGGCACTGGAGCTTTCTTT
TRBD2 | TRBJ2-5 | TRBV19 | . | CASNPSGQETQYF | TGTGCCAGTAATCCTAGCGGACAAGAGACCCAGTACTTC
. | TRBJ1-4 | TRBV6-1 | many | CASSVTTGSNEKLFF | TGTGCCAGCAGTGTAACGACAGGCAGTAATGAAAAACTGTTTTTT
TRBD1 | TRBJ1-5 | TRBV20-1 | few | CSAVRQGGQPQHF | TGCAGTGCTGTACGACAGGGCGGTCAGCCCCAGCATTTT
. | TRBJ1-4 | TRBV6-2/TRBV6-3 | many | CASSYSSHEKLFF | TGTGCCAGCAGTTACTCGAGTCATGAAAAACTGTTTTTT
. | TRBJ2-3 | TRBV2 | medium-sized | CASSPGPMGHTQYF | TGTGCCAGCAGTCCCGGACCCATGGGGCATACGCAGTATTTT